Included here is one T cell receptor beta chain sequence, with context. This entry comes from a study of blood T cell repertoires in COVID-19. Study background: Donors in the United States, Italy and Spain gave samples during acute or convalescent COVID-19. The analysed material was cDNA or gDNA that came from T cells, B-cell-depleted T cells, or PBMCs.

Between the trimmed V and J ends, which lost 0 bases and 0 bases, there was a span of 4 bases. Looked up from germline, CDR1 is SGHRS and CDR2 is YFSETQ. This CDR3 region has 15 residues. The protocol was immunoSEQ multiplex PCR, while the TCRdb copy is restricted to in-frame clones and leaves out a portion. The sample yields some 80,000 clones, 90% seen once. This receptor was obtained from a human donor in a cohort sampled during active COVID-19. This chain joins TRBV5-1 and TRBJ2-6; the D is unclear. The sample taken for sequencing was peripheral blood. The CDR3 region is CASSLAVSGANVLTF. The DNA for the CDR3 is TGCGCCAGCAGCTTGGCCGTCTCTGGGGCCAACGTCCTGACTTTC. Based on the CDR3 plus reference TRBV5-1 and TRBJ2-6, the full variable domain is KAGVTQTPRYLIKTRGQQVTLSCSPISGHRSVSWYQQTPGQGLQFLFEYFSETQRNKGNFPGRFSGRQFSNSRSEMNVSTLELGDSALYLCASSLAVSGANVLTFGAGSRLTVL.